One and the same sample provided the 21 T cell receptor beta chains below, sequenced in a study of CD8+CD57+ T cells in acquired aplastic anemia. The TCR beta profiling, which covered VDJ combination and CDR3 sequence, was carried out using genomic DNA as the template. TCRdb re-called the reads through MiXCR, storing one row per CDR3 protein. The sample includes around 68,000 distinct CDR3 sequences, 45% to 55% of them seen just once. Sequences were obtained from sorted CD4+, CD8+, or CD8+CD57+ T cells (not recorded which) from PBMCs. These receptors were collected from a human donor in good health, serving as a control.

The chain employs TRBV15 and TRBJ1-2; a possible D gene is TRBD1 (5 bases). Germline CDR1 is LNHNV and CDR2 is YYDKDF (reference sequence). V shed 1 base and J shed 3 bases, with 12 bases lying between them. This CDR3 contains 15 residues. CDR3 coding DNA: TGTGCCACCAGCAGAGGTGGGGTGGGGGACTATGGCTACACCTTC. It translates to CATSRGGVGDYGYTF.

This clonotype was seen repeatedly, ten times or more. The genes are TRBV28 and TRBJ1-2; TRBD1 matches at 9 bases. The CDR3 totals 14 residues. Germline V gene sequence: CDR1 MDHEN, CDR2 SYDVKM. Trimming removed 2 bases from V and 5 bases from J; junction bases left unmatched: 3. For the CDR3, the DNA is TGTGCCAGCAGTTTAGAGGGACAGGGTTATGGCTACACCTTC. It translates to CASSLEGQGYGYTF.

CDR3 DNA sequence: TGCAGTGCTAGAGATCGCGGGGGGGGCAATCAGCCCCAGCATTTT. Protein sequence: CSARDRGGGNQPQHF. The chain is built from TRBV20-1 and TRBJ1-5; D might be TRBD1 (5 bases). V shed 0 bases and J shed 2 bases, with 11 bases lying between them. Germline V gene lookup returns CDR1 DFQATT and CDR2 SNEGSKA (reference sequence). The CDR3 is made up of 15 amino acids.

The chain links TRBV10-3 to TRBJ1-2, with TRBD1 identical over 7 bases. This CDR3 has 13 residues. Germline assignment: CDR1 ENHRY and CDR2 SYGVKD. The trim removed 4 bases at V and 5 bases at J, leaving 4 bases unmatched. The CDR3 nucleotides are TGTGCCATCAGTGGGGGACAGCCGTATGGCTACACCTTC. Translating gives CAISGGQPYGYTF.

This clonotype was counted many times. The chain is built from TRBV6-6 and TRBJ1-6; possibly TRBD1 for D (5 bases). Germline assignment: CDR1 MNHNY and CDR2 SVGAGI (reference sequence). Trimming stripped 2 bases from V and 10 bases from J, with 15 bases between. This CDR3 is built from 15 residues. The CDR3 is CASSYGQGFGSPLHF. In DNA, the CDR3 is TGTGCCAGCAGTTACGGTCAGGGATTTGGGTCACCCCTCCACTTT.

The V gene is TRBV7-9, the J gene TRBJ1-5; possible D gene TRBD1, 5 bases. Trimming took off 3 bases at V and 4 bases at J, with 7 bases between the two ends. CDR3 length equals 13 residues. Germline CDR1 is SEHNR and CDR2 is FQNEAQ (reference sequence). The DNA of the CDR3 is TGTGCCAGCAGCTTTCAGGGTAATCAGCCCCAGCATTTT. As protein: CASSFQGNQPQHF. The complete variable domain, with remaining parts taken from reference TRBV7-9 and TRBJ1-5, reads DTGVSQNPRHKITKRGQNVTFRCDPISEHNRLYWYRQTLGQGPEFLTYFQNEAQLEKSRLLSDRFSAERPKGSFSTLEIQRTEQGDSAMYLCASSFQGNQPQHFGDGTRLSIL.

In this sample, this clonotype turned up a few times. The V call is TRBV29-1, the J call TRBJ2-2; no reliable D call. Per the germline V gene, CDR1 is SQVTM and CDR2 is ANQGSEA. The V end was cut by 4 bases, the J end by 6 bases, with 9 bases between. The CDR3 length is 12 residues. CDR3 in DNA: TGCAGCGTTGGCCAGAGTTCCGGGGAGCTGTTTTTT. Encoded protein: CSVGQSSGELFF.

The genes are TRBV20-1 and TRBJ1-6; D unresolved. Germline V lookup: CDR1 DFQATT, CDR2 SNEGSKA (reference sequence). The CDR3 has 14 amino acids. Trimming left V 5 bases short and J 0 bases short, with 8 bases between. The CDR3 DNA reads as TGCAGTGCTCCTGACGGCTCCTATAATTCACCCCTCCACTTT. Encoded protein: CSAPDGSYNSPLHF.

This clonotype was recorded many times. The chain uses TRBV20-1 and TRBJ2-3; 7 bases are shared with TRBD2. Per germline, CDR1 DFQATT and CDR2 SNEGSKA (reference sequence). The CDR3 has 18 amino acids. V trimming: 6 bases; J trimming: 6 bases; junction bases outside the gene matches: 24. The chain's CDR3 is CSADARRDYGFVSDTQYF. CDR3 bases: TGCAGTGCGGATGCTCGCCGGGACTATGGTTTCGTTTCCGATACGCAGTATTTT.

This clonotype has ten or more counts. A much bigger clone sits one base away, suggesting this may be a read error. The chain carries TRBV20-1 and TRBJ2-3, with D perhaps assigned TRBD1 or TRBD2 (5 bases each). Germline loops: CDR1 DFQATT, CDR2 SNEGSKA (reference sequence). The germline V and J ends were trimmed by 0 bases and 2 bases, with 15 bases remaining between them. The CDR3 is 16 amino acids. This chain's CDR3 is CSARDSDGTFTDTQYF. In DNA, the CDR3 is TGCAGTGCTAGAGATTCGGACGGGACCTTCACAGATACGCAGTATTTT.

The CDR3 spells CASSVDAGIYNEQFF. In DNA form, the CDR3 reads TGTGCCAGCAGCGTAGACGCGGGGATTTACAATGAGCAGTTCTTC. J is TRBJ2-1 and V is TRBV9; the D gene is possibly TRBD2 (6 bases). The CDR3 totals 15 residues. V was pared by 0 bases and J by 4 bases, with 11 bases between. CDR1 is SGDLS, CDR2 YYNGEE, per germline.

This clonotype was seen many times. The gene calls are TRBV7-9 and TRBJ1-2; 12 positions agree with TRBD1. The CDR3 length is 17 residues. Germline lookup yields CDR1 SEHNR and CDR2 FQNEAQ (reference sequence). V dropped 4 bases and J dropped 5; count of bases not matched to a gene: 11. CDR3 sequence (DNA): TGTGCCAGCAGCTCCCAGAAACCGGGACAGGGGGCGTATGGCTACACCTTC. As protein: CASSSQKPGQGAYGYTF.

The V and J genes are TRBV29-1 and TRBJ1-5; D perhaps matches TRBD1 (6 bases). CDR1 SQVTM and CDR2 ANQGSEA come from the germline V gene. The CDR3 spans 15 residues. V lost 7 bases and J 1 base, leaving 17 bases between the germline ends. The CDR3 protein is CSAEGGFPSNQPQHF. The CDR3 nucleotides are TGCAGCGCCGAGGGGGGATTCCCGAGCAATCAGCCCCAGCATTTT.

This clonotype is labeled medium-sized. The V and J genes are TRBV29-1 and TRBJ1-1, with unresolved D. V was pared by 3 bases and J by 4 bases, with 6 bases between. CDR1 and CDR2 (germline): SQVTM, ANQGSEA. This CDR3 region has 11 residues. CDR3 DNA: TGCAGCGTTGACAGAGGCACTGAAGCTTTCTTT. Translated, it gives CSVDRGTEAFF. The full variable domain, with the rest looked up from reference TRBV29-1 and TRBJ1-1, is SAVISQKPSRDICQRGTSLTIQCQVDSQVTMMFWYRQQPGQSLTLIATANQGSEATYESGFVIDKFPISRPNLTFSTLTVSNMSPEDSSIYLCSVDRGTEAFFGQGTRLTVV.

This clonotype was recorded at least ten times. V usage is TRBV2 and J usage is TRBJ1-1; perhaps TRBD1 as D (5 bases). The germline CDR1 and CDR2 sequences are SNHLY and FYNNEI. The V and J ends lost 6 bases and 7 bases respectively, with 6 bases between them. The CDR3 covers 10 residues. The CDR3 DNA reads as TGTGCCAGCAGCGGGGGTGAAGCTTTCTTT. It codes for CASSGGEAFF.

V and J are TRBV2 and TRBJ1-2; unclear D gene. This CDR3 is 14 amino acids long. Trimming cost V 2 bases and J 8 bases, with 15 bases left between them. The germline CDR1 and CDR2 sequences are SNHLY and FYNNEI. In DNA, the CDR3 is TGTGCCAGCAGTGAATATGAGGGAAGGAAAGGCTACACCTTC. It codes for CASSEYEGRKGYTF.

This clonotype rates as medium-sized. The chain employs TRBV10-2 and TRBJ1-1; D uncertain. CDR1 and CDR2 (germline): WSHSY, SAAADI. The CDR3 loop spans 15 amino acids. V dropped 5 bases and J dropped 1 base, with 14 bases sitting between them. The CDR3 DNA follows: TGCGCCAGCAGTTGGATAGGGATGACGAACACTGAAGCTTTCTTT. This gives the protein CASSWIGMTNTEAFF.

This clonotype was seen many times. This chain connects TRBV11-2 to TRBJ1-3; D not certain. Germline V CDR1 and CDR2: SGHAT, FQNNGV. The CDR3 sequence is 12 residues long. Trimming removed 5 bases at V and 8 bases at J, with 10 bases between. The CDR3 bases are TGTGCCAGCAGCCTCACTAGGGACACCATATATTTT. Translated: CASSLTRDTIYF. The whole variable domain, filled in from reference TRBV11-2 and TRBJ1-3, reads EAGVAQSPRYKIIEKRQSVAFWCNPISGHATLYWYQQILGQGPKLLIQFQNNGVVDDSQLPKDRFSAERLKGVDSTLKIQPAKLEDSAVYLCASSLTRDTIYFGEGSWLTVV.

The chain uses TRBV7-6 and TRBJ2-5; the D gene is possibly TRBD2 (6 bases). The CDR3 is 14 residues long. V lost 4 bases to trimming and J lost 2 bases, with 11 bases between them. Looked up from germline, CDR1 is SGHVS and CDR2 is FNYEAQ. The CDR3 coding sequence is TGTGCCAGCAGCTGGATGGGACTGCAAGAGACCCAGTACTTC. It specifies CASSWMGLQETQYF.

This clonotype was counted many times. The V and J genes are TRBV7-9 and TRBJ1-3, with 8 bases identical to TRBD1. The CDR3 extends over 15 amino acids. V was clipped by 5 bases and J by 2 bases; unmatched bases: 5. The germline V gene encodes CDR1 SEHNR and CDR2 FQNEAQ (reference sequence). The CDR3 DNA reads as TGTGCCAGCAGCCCGGACAGGGTCGCTGGAAACACCATATATTTT. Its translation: CASSPDRVAGNTIYF.

DNA for the CDR3: TGTGCCAGCAGGGGTACGTACACAGATACGCAGTATTTT. Protein sequence: CASRGTYTDTQYF. This chain connects TRBV6-1 to TRBJ2-3; D uncertain. V lost 6 bases to trimming and J lost 2 bases, with 9 bases between them. The CDR3 length is 13 residues. Germline V gene lookup returns CDR1 MNHNS and CDR2 SASEGT.